The rows below give T cell receptor beta chains drawn from one sample of a study of cytomegalovirus exposure and HLA in healthy donors. Generated by immunoSEQ multiplex PCR, the TCRdb table keeps only in-frame clones and is missing some. The data show 150,000 to 200,000 clones, 68% seen once. The sequenced sample consisted of PBMCs. The receptors were gathered from a middle-aged man in good health and CMV-seronegative. The conserved cysteine and the conserved F or W are not part of the CDR3 here.

>TRBJ1-5|TRBV6-5
ASSMGQGNQPQH
>TRBJ2-2|TRBV5-1
ASSLVSGTGELF
>TRBJ2-3|TRBV28
ASSLPSGGNTDTQY
>TRBJ2-7|TRBV5-1
ASSPRGGVNEQY
>TRBJ2-1|TRBV9
ASSVEVAGREQF
>TRBJ1-2|TRBV19
ASSGGPYNYGYT
>TRBJ2-7|TRBV28
ASSIQGASPYEQY
>TRBJ1-5|TRBV4-2
ASSQESGRGQPQH
>TRBJ2-2|TRBV5-1
ASSSERGITGELF
>TRBJ1-2|TRBV2
ASSESLRTVTLSAYGYT
>TRBJ2-3|TRBV19
ASSRGGGTDTQY